Each of the 15 T cell receptor beta chains below was sequenced from the same sample in a study of T-cell reconstitution after alpha-beta-depleted transplantation in children. As it was prepared, the TCRbeta library received unique molecular identifiers. TCRdb called the PCR reads again in MiXCR, with one record for every CDR3 protein. There are about 500,000 distinct CDR3 sequences in the sample; over 25% occur only once, and 2% to 2.5% lies in the top ten. The source was PBMCs from the stem cell graft donor, collected from the stem cell graft. All receptors derive from a human donor who donated a stem cell graft to a child with aplastic anemia.

The rearrangement uses TRBV12-3 or TRBV12-4 and TRBJ2-1, with 9 nucleotides matching TRBD1. The CDR3 has 15 amino acids. The V gene end was trimmed by 6 bases and the J gene end by 7 bases; junction bases not matched to a gene: 10. CDR3 in amino acids: CASRQGQGTKNEQFF. CDR3 bases: TGTGCCAGCAGACAGGGACAGGGTACAAAGAATGAGCAGTTCTTC.

The V call is TRBV6-1, the J call TRBJ2-1; no reliable D call. This CDR3 is 13 amino acids long. V lost 6 bases to trimming and J lost 3 bases, with 9 bases between them. Per the germline V gene, CDR1 is MNHNS and CDR2 is SASEGT. This CDR3 reads CASRVGIYNEQFF. The DNA of the CDR3 is TGTGCCAGCAGAGTCGGTATCTACAATGAGCAGTTCTTC.

As for this clonotype: One base away lies a much larger clone, so this may be a sequencing read error. The V and J genes are TRBV6-1 and TRBJ2-6, with 8 bases aligning to TRBD1. Per the germline V gene, CDR1 is MNHNS and CDR2 is SASEGT. The CDR3 is 16 residues long. The CDR3 DNA sequence: TGTGCCAGCAGTCCACAGGGGGGTTCTGGGGCCAACGGCCTGACTTTC. It codes for CASSPQGGSGANGLTF.

The V call is TRBV19, the J call TRBJ1-5; D is unclear. CDR3 length: 15 residues. Trimming pared 5 bases from V and 4 bases from J, leaving 15 bases between. CDR1 and CDR2 (germline): LNHDA, SQIVND (reference sequence). CDR3 residues: CASSRYERVNQPQHF. In nucleotides, the CDR3 is TGTGCCAGTAGTCGGTATGAACGGGTAAATCAGCCCCAGCATTTT. Filled out from reference TRBV19 and TRBJ1-5, the complete variable domain reads DGGITQSPKYLFRKEGQNVTLSCEQNLNHDAMYWYRQDPGQGLRLIYYSQIVNDFQKGDIAEGYSVSREKKESFPLTVTSAQKNPTAFYLCASSRYERVNQPQHFGDGTRLSIL.

This clonotype was observed a handful of times. The gene calls are TRBV12-3 or TRBV12-4 and TRBJ2-1; TRBD1 might be the D (6 bases). Trimming shortened V by 2 bases and J by 7 bases, and 9 bases separated the two germline ends. The CDR3 has 13 amino acids. The CDR3 DNA sequence: TGTGCCAGCAGTTTAAAGGGGGAGAATGAGCAGTTCTTC. It yields the protein CASSLKGENEQFF.

The rearrangement joins TRBV4-2 to TRBJ2-2, with 10 positions matching TRBD2. The CDR3 spans 17 residues. With 3 bases clipped from V and 5 bases from J, the junction kept 9 bases outside the gene matches. Germline V lookup: CDR1 LGHNA, CDR2 YNFKEQ. The chain's CDR3 is CASSQNLAGDTTGELFF. Written as DNA, the CDR3 is TGTGCCAGCAGCCAGAATCTAGCGGGGGATACAACCGGGGAGCTGTTTTTT.

This clonotype has a handful of counts. The CDR3 reads CSVEKGLQTPPQYF. The CDR3 nucleotides are TGCAGCGTTGAAAAAGGACTCCAGACCCCTCCGCAGTATTTT. The rearrangement links TRBV29-1 to TRBJ2-3; the D gene is possibly TRBD2 (5 bases). CDR1 and CDR2 from the germline V gene are SQVTM and ANQGSEA. The V and J ends lost 2 bases and 10 bases respectively, with 19 bases between them. The CDR3 is made up of 14 amino acids.

This chain links TRBV6-5 with TRBJ2-2; D call uncertain. V was trimmed by 4 bases and J by 6 bases, leaving 12 bases between them. Germline V gives CDR1 MNHEY, CDR2 SVGAGI. The CDR3 spans 14 residues. The CDR3 DNA sequence: TGTGCCAGCAGTTTCTTGAGCCGGTCCGGGGAGCTGTTTTTT. This gives the protein CASSFLSRSGELFF.

The chain employs TRBV5-6 and TRBJ2-5, with D unresolved. V shed 3 bases and J shed 5 bases, with 8 bases lying between them. This CDR3 region has 12 residues. Germline CDR1 reads SGHDT; CDR2 reads YYEEEE. The CDR3 region has the DNA TGTGCCAGCAGCTCTCTGAGGGAGACCCAGTACTTC. Its translation: CASSSLRETQYF.

This clonotype was seen a few times. The rearrangement joins TRBV7-2 to TRBJ2-3; TRBD2 aligns across 7 bases. Per the germline V gene, CDR1 is SGHTA and CDR2 is FQGNSA. The CDR3 has 17 residues. V was clipped by 0 bases and J by 2 bases; unmatched bases: 8. The CDR3 protein is CASSLALAGPLTDTQYF. The CDR3 DNA follows: TGTGCCAGCAGCTTAGCATTAGCGGGTCCGCTCACAGATACGCAGTATTTT.

In this sample, this clonotype turned up a few times. The V call is TRBV29-1, the J call TRBJ1-2, with no clear D. The CDR3 covers 14 residues. Germline lookup yields CDR1 SQVTM and CDR2 ANQGSEA. Trimming stripped 1 base from V and 4 bases from J, with 13 bases between. Written as DNA, the CDR3 is TGCAGCGTTGAAGGTGGCAGCCTCCTCTATGGCTACACCTTC. It is translated as CSVEGGSLLYGYTF. The whole variable domain, remainder taken from reference TRBV29-1 and TRBJ1-2, is SAVISQKPSRDICQRGTSLTIQCQVDSQVTMMFWYRQQPGQSLTLIATANQGSEATYESGFVIDKFPISRPNLTFSTLTVSNMSPEDSSIYLCSVEGGSLLYGYTFGSGTRLTVV.

This sequence joins TRBV20-1 and TRBJ2-1; D might be TRBD2 (5 bases). This CDR3 is built from 18 residues. V lost 4 bases, J lost 4 bases, and 26 bases lay in between. Germline V gives CDR1 DFQATT, CDR2 SNEGSKA (reference sequence). CDR3: CSATVFGSGSIQYNEQFF. In nucleotides, the CDR3 is TGCAGTGCTACGGTTTTTGGCAGCGGTTCTATCCAGTACAATGAGCAGTTCTTC.

This clonotype was recorded a few times. This chain uses TRBV19 with TRBJ1-5; 8 positions match TRBD1. Per germline, CDR1 LNHDA and CDR2 SQIVND (reference sequence). The CDR3 is 15 amino acids. After removal of 3 bases from V and 4 bases from J, the junction contained 5 bases not matched to a gene. CDR3 sequence: CASSIPGTGNQPQHF. DNA for the CDR3: TGTGCCAGTAGTATCCCTGGGACAGGTAATCAGCCCCAGCATTTT.

This clonotype was seen a handful of times. V gene TRBV20-1 combines with J gene TRBJ2-7; 8 bases are shared with TRBD1. The V gene end was trimmed by 4 bases and the J gene end by 2 bases; junction bases not matched to a gene: 10. There are 15 residues in the CDR3. Germline CDR1 reads DFQATT; CDR2 reads SNEGSKA (reference sequence). The CDR3 loop reads CSAIDRTGIPYEQYF. Here the CDR3 DNA reads TGCAGTGCTATCGATAGGACAGGGATCCCCTACGAGCAGTACTTC.

This clonotype was recorded only once. V is TRBV28 and J is TRBJ2-5; possible D gene TRBD1, 5 bases. V was trimmed by 3 bases and J by 2 bases, leaving 13 bases between them. CDR1 and CDR2 (germline): MDHEN, SYDVKM. The CDR3 has 15 amino acids. The CDR3 nucleotides are TGTGCCAGCAGTTTGACAGCCGGTCTTCAAGAGACCCAGTACTTC. Translated, it gives CASSLTAGLQETQYF.